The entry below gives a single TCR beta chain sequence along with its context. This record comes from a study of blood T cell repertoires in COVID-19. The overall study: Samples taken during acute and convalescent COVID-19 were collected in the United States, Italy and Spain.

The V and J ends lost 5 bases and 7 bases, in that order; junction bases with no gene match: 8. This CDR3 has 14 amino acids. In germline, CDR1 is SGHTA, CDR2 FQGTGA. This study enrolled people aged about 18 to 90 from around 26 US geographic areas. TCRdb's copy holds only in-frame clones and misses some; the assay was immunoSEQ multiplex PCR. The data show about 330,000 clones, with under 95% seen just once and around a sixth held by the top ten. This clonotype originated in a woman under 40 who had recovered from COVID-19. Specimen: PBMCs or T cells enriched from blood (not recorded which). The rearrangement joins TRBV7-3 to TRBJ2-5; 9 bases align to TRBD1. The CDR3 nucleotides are TGTGCCAGCAGCCCCGGACAGGGGCGAGCGACCCAGTACTTC. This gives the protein CASSPGQGRATQYF.